This passage covers 15 T cell receptor beta chains from one sample sequenced in a study of T cell responses to AZD1222 COVID-19 vaccine. Sequencing used immunoSEQ multiplex PCR; TCRdb keeps in-frame clones, though not all of them. The profile shows approximately 84,000 clones, around 91% of them singletons. This material consisted of peripheral blood, taken 28 days after the second AZD1222 dose. All receptors derive from an adult who received the AZD1222 COVID-19 vaccine.

The chain combines TRBV7-6 with TRBJ2-3; D is uncertain. This CDR3 is built from 10 residues. Deletions cut 11 bases from V and 6 bases from J, with 9 bases between. Germline assignment: CDR1 SGHVS and CDR2 FNYEAQ. CDR3 sequence reads: CARCGDTQYF. The CDR3 DNA sequence: TGTGCCCGGTGTGGGGATACGCAGTATTTT.

The chain uses TRBV6-5 and TRBJ1-2, with 9 bases that match TRBD1. The CDR3 is 15 residues long. V lost 5 bases, J lost 7 bases, and 11 bases stayed unmatched. Germline V CDR1 and CDR2: MNHEY, SVGAGI. Here the CDR3 reads CASSKQGAFSLGYTF. CDR3 sequence (DNA): TGTGCCAGCAGTAAACAGGGGGCCTTCTCCCTTGGCTACACCTTC.

The J gene is TRBJ2-1, the V gene TRBV7-2; D might be TRBD1 (6 bases). V was pared by 1 base and J by 9 bases, with 7 bases between. Germline-derived CDR1 and CDR2 are SGHTA and FQGNSA. This CDR3 comprises 12 residues. The CDR3 sequence is CASSLEGGEQFF. The CDR3 DNA follows: TGTGCCAGCAGCTTAGAAGGGGGTGAGCAGTTCTTC.

The chain couples TRBV11-2 to TRBJ2-1; no clear D. CDR3 length: 16 amino acids. Deletions cut 2 bases from V and 2 bases from J, with 13 bases between. In germline, CDR1 is SGHAT, CDR2 FQNNGV. CDR3 DNA sequence: TGTGCCAGCAGCTTATGGCAGGCGAATACCTACAATGAGCAGTTCTTC. It is translated as CASSLWQANTYNEQFF.

The rearrangement uses TRBV19 and TRBJ2-1; D possibly corresponds to TRBD2 (5 bases). This CDR3 has 15 residues. V shed 1 base and J shed 5 bases, with 12 bases lying between them. CDR1 LNHDA and CDR2 SQIVND come from the germline V gene (reference sequence). The CDR3 is CASSIGWLANNEQFF. CDR3 sequence (DNA): TGTGCCAGTAGTATAGGTTGGCTAGCCAACAATGAGCAGTTCTTC. The variable domain in full, completed from reference TRBV19 and TRBJ2-1, reads DGGITQSPKYLFRKEGQNVTLSCEQNLNHDAMYWYRQDPGQGLRLIYYSQIVNDFQKGDIAEGYSVSREKKESFPLTVTSAQKNPTAFYLCASSIGWLANNEQFFGPGTRLTVL.

This rearrangement joins TRBV29-1 to TRBJ2-7; a weak D match, TRBD1 (5 bases). This CDR3 has 13 amino acids. The germline CDR1 and CDR2 sequences are SQVTM and ANQGSEA. V shed 6 bases and J shed 3 bases, with 15 bases lying between them. The CDR3: CSVGSGLIYEQYF. The CDR3 bases are TGCAGCGTGGGATCAGGGTTAATCTACGAGCAGTACTTC.

The gene calls are TRBV6-4 and TRBJ2-6, with 9 bases aligning to TRBD2. From germline, CDR1 is MRHNA and CDR2 SNTAGT. The CDR3 covers 16 residues. After removal of 0 bases from V and 3 bases from J, the junction contained 0 bases not matched to a gene. This CDR3 reads CASSDSSGSGANVLTF. CDR3 sequence (DNA): TGTGCCAGCAGTGACTCTAGCGGGAGTGGGGCCAACGTCCTGACTTTC.

There are a few counts of this clone. V and J are TRBV6-5 and TRBJ1-1, with D uncertain. The CDR3 is 13 residues long. Germline loops: CDR1 MNHEY, CDR2 SVGAGI. V lost 8 bases to trimming and J lost 0 bases, with 10 bases between them. The CDR3 loop reads CASARDLNTEAFF. In DNA form, the CDR3 reads TGTGCCAGCGCCCGAGACCTGAACACTGAAGCTTTCTTT.

J is TRBJ2-7 and V is TRBV7-9; no reliable D call. There are 14 residues in the CDR3. V shed 3 bases and J shed 5 bases, with 14 bases lying between them. Germline V gene data show CDR1 as SEHNR and CDR2 as FQNEAQ (reference sequence). The DNA of the CDR3 is TGTGCCAGCAGCTTGGCGCCTATAAAGCACGAGCAGTACTTC. Its translation is CASSLAPIKHEQYF.

The rearrangement joins TRBV15 to TRBJ2-7; TRBD1 aligns across 8 bases. The CDR3 totals 16 residues. CDR1 is LNHNV, CDR2 YYDKDF, per germline (reference sequence). The junction had 5 bases not matched to a gene; V was cut back by 0 bases and J by 1 base. CDR3 amino acids: CATSRDSGTGSYEQYF. The CDR3 nucleotides are TGTGCCACCAGCAGAGATTCCGGGACAGGATCCTACGAGCAGTACTTC. Together with reference TRBV15 and TRBJ2-7, the CDR3 gives the full variable domain: DAMVIQNPRYQVTQFGKPVTLSCSQTLNHNVMYWYQQKSSQAPKLLFHYYDKDFNNEADTPDNFQSRRPNTSFCFLDIRSPGLGDTAMYLCATSRDSGTGSYEQYFGPGTRLTVT.

The chain joins TRBV6-1 to TRBJ2-2; 11 bases fit TRBD2. Germline loops: CDR1 MNHNS, CDR2 SASEGT. V dropped 1 base and J dropped 5; count of bases not matched to a gene: 3. The CDR3 extends over 16 amino acids. As DNA, the CDR3 is TGTGCCAGCAGTGAAGGGCTAGCGGGAGGAACCGGGGAGCTGTTTTTT. The encoded protein is CASSEGLAGGTGELFF.

This clone has just one count. V usage is TRBV2 and J usage is TRBJ1-2; 8 bases match TRBD1. Germline CDR1 is SNHLY and CDR2 is FYNNEI. The CDR3 has 14 residues. Unmatched junction bases numbered 5, after V lost 6 bases and J lost 2 bases. The DNA for the CDR3 is TGTGCCAGCAGCCGGACAGGGCTCAACTATGGCTACACCTTC. Amino acid sequence: CASSRTGLNYGYTF.

This clone has a single count. V and J are TRBV6-6 and TRBJ2-2; 8 bases align to TRBD2. The junction had 2 bases not matched to a gene; V was cut back by 5 bases and J by 3 bases. Germline-derived CDR1 and CDR2 are MNHNY and SVGAGI (reference sequence). The CDR3 has 14 amino acids. CDR3 residues: CASSKGLDTGELFF. CDR3 sequence (DNA): TGTGCCAGCAGTAAGGGACTAGACACCGGGGAGCTGTTTTTT.

This rearrangement joins TRBV6-4 to TRBJ1-2; 9 bases are shared with TRBD1. This CDR3 has 13 amino acids. Germline assignment: CDR1 MRHNA and CDR2 SNTAGT. V lost 5 bases to trimming and J lost 7 bases; unmatched junction nucleotides: 5. The CDR3 sequence is CASSNTGGAGYTF. CDR3 nucleotide sequence: TGTGCCAGCAGTAATACAGGGGGCGCTGGCTACACCTTC.

The chain is built from TRBV9 and TRBJ2-5; D not certain. The CDR3 consists of 14 residues. V shed 4 bases and J shed 6 bases, with 16 bases lying between them. Germline V CDR1 and CDR2: SGDLS, YYNGEE. The CDR3 sequence: CASSPHDFPKTQYF. CDR3 in DNA: TGTGCCAGCAGCCCTCACGACTTCCCAAAGACCCAGTACTTC. Filled out from reference TRBV9 and TRBJ2-5, the complete variable domain reads DSGVTQTPKHLITATGQRVTLRCSPRSGDLSVYWYQQSLDQGLQFLIQYYNGEERAKGNILERFSAQQFPDLHSELNLSSLELGDSALYFCASSPHDFPKTQYFGPGTRLLVL.